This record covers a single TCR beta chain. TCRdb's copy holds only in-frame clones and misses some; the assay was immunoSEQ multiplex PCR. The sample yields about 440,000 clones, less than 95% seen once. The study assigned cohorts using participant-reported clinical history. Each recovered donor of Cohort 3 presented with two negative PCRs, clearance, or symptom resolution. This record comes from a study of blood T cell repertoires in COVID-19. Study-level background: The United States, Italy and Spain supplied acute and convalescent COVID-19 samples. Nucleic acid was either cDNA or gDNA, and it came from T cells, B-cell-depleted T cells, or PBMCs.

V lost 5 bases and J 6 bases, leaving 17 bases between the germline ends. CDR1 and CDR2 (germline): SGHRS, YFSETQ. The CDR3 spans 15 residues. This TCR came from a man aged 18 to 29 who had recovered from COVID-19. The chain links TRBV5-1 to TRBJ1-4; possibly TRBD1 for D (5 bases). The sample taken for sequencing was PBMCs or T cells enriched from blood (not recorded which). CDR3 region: CASSPEGGTHEKLFF. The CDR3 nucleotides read TGCGCCAGCAGTCCCGAGGGAGGGACTCATGAAAAACTGTTTTTT.